This T cell receptor beta chain was documented in a study of cytomegalovirus exposure and HLA in healthy donors (dated by TCRdb to between 2016 and 2019). As for the study more broadly: An earlier analysis of approximately 590 of the donors reported 250 to 350 Gb of sequence data and 117 million unique TCR beta sequences from roughly 180 million T cells. Typing coverage varied by locus: roughly 629-640 donors for A, B, C, DRB1 and DQB1; about 520 for DQA1; about 600 for DPA1; about 450 for DPB1. The study combined high-throughput TCR immunosequencing, statistical association of individual TCRs with disease status, and machine learning to predict cytomegalovirus infection status. A later genetic analysis took genome-wide SNP genotypes for about 65% of the roughly 670 donors and used that subset as a discovery cohort. The aim of the study was to test whether cataloging public T cell receptors could identify signatures of past pathogen exposure. An earlier analysis of 500 to 750 of the donors applied high-throughput TCR beta sequencing to assess whether each TCR beta V gene segment acted as functional or pseudogenic. Of the 350 to 400 genotyped donors, roughly 80% fell in the genetic ancestry cluster associated with self-reported Caucasian donors. Donor age, sex, ethnicity and CMV serostatus were compiled alongside the repertoire data. A later analysis re-analyzed previously published TCR beta repertoires from about 600 donors and added high-resolution HLA genotyping to study TCR occurrence patterns. Several DR-DQ haplotypes were treated as single units for association and clustering because of strong linkage in the cohort. Every discovery cohort repertoire had been produced on one sequencing platform. The later analysis used no new phenotypic data to find candidate immune exposures, relying instead on TCR beta sequences and their occurrence across donors. The study used immunosequencing to profile the T cell repertoires of more than 650 subjects and linked those repertoires to cytomegalovirus serostatus. Approximately 300 gigabases of sequencing data and around 88 million unique TCR sequences made up an early release that covered roughly 670 HLA-typed donors. Class I and class II HLA loci were covered by the typing at four-digit resolution. In addition to the first cohort of 666 subjects, a separate validation cohort of 100 to 150 different subjects was used. Among about 400 genotyped donors of the cohort, an average of approximately 240,000 unique TCR beta nucleotide sequences was sequenced per donor, of which 15% to 20% were non-productive. Points the paper makes about the study in general: A later analysis found that TCR association rates varied across HLA loci, with DRB1 alleles showing the most associated TCRs and HLA-C alleles the fewest. A further reported finding was that TCR beta sequences accurately predicted the HLA-A and HLA-B alleles for most subjects in the first cohort. HLA typing was unavailable for some donors at each locus, so association tests used only the typed subset. An association between a missense DCLRE1C variant and V-gene and J-gene trimming of TCR beta chains was found in a later genetic analysis and replicated in an independent cohort. The classifier was reported to diagnose cytomegalovirus status with high specificity and sensitivity in both the original and validation cohorts. In a later analysis, about 16,000 TCR beta sequences were associated with specific HLA alleles at a false discovery rate of 0.05. For the cohort, immune exposure information was limited to CMV serostatus. In this cohort, only TCR beta chains were sequenced, and detectable features were limited by the absence of alpha or paired-chain data. The authors suggested that the approach could potentially be generalized to other disease states and immunological phenotypes. Correlated functional status among segregating V segments might reflect linkage disequilibrium, but an unknown experimental factor could not be ruled out. In an earlier analysis of approximately 600 of the donors, most TCR beta V segments were observed in productive rearrangements about 87% or about 30% of the time, broadly matching IMGT annotations. Strong co-occurrence of HLA alleles, especially DR and DQ, made assigning TCR associations to individual alleles difficult. Sequencing depth was assumed to be roughly uniform across donors in the presence/absence analyses, though that assumption may not hold. A later analysis found that HLA-associated TCR beta chains were more clonally expanded and had lower generation probabilities than equally common non-associated chains. A cluster of highly shared sequence variants was judged likely to be a technical artifact of the sequencing pipeline. Some IMGT-functional V segments, including TRBV6-2 and TRBV6-3, could not be distinguished by the 87-base-pair reads and were therefore excluded. In a later analysis, several top co-occurrence clusters were reported to appear linked to parvovirus B19, influenza, CMV and Epstein-Barr virus. A later analysis found that most CMV-associated TCR beta chains appeared HLA-restricted, with HLA associations seemingly driven largely by CMV exposure. In a later genetic analysis, fewer N-insertions in productive TCRs were reported among donors in an Asian-associated ancestry cluster than the roughly 640-donor mean. Because counts were too low, about 15 rarely observed V segments, including chromosome 9 orphons, were left out of the earlier analysis of 587 of the donors. In vitro tests confirmed that three of the cytomegalovirus-associated TCR beta chains recognize cytomegalovirus antigens. In the study, 150 to 200 TCR beta chains were listed as associated with cytomegalovirus. Most TCR sequences were observed very rarely across donors, whereas some public TCRs were present in many individuals.

Including the terminal cysteine and phenylalanine, the CDR3 comprises 14 residues. This entry keeps only the CDR3 DNA: 42 bases, framed from base 1. Trimming removed 4 bases from V and 4 bases from J, leaving 13 bases between the germline ends. The germline V gene supplies CDR1 SGHAT and CDR2 FQNNGV. On this clone itself: Its antigen is unknown. Nothing much larger sits one base from this clone, and base qualities are not available.

The method was the immunoSEQ multiplex PCR assay. For the multiplex PCR, a mixture combining 60 forward primers for TCR Vbeta segments and 13 reverse primers for TCR Jbeta segments was used. The CDR3 region of rearranged TCR beta genes was amplified from genomic DNA with a multiplex PCR assay. The amplified TCR beta libraries were sequenced on the Illumina HiSeq System as 87-base-pair reads. Per the authors' processing: Across the 666 repertoires, a later analysis counted some 81 million unique TCR beta chains, some 11 million of which were shared by at least two donors. A nearest-neighbor algorithm error-corrected the raw reads and collapsed the reads into unique sequences, merging closely related sequences to remove PCR and sequencing errors. CDR3 sequences were aligned to IMGT reference sequences to assign V, D and J gene segments. For a sequence to be retained, a match of at least six nucleotides was required to both a V gene segment and a J gene segment. A rearrangement was called productive if the CDR3 had no stop codons and remained in frame with V and J, and every other rearrangement was called non-productive. Following IMGT convention, CDR3 was defined as the stretch from the second conserved V-encoded cysteine up to the conserved J-encoded phenylalanine. In an earlier analysis of some 550 of the donors, sequences lacking an unambiguous match to a single V gene segment were excluded. In an earlier analysis of 587 of the donors, V segments were called functional above 56.7% productive rearrangements and were called segregating when the between-donor standard deviation exceeded 5%. A statistical classification framework was built for diagnosing cytomegalovirus status from the catalog of TCR beta chain sequences. In a later analysis, V and J genes were assigned by comparing TCR nucleotide sequences against IMGT/GENE-DB human TR gene sequences. A later analysis assigned CDR3 sequences and most-parsimonious VDJ recombination scenarios with the TCRdist pipeline. In a later analysis, each TCR beta chain was defined by its CDR3 amino acid sequence together with its V-gene family, and reads without a unique V-gene family were excluded. In a later analysis, 500 to 650 highly shared, low-generation-probability nucleotide sequences were removed to address suspected cross-contamination and a sequencing artifact. For each public chain, a later analysis derived a clonal expansion index from normalized ranks of inferred template counts within each repertoire. In a later analysis, generation probabilities were computed using a VDJ recombination model fitted to out-of-frame rearrangements, and the results were checked against IGoR. Hypergeometric tests were used in a later analysis to score TCR-TCR, TCR-HLA and TCR-CMV co-occurrence, with a repertoire-size bias correction applied to the TCR pairs. To estimate false discovery rates, a later analysis permuted the HLA or CMV assignments 20 times. In a later analysis, co-occurring TCRs were grouped with DBSCAN, and TCRdist sequence similarity was added when clustering was performed within HLA-allele-positive subsets. Repertoires with fewer than 30,000 or more than 120,000 public chains, plus five repertoires with anomalous nucleotide sharing, were excluded from co-occurrence clustering. TCRdb took this table from immuneACCESS and kept in-frame rearrangements with V and J called. Such tables lack part of the clones; where checked against another copy, unresolved V genes explain under half of the gap, and the rest is unexplained. From that table come the V and J calls and clone size; the DNA was used to work out D and trimming. The sample has about 140,000 clones on record, around 79% of them singletons. The top ten clones comprise around 3% of the sample.

The cohort was made up of roughly 670 healthy bone marrow donors. At the time of sampling, every cohort member was nominally healthy, though immune exposures that went unrecorded were likely present. The donor was CMV seronegative and belonged to the group of 350 or so seronegative cohort members. Every donor gave a peripheral blood sample, and the peripheral blood mononuclear cells from that sample were used for TCR beta sequencing. The Qiagen DNeasy Blood Extraction Kit was used to extract genomic DNA from the blood cell samples. Sequenced material: PBMCs. The rearranged segments are TRBV11-2 and TRBJ1-1; the D gene is unclear. This clonotype was obtained from a female donor in good health and CMV-seronegative. The DNA sequence is TGTGCCAGCAGCTCGACCGCGGGGTTCACTGAAGCTTTCTTT. Its translation is CASSSTAGFTEAFF.